This TCR beta chain was identified in a study of blood T cell repertoires in COVID-19. On the study more broadly: Acute and convalescent COVID-19 samples came from the United States, Italy and Spain.

The germline gives CDR1 SEHNR, CDR2 FQNEAQ (reference sequence). The CDR3 has 15 amino acids. With 5 bases clipped from V and 0 bases from J, the junction kept 2 bases outside the gene matches. The method was immunoSEQ multiplex PCR; TCRdb's version includes in-frame clones alone and lacks a portion of them. Among nearly 30,000 clones, 90% were seen once, and the ten largest hold more than 7%. Sample: peripheral blood. The rearrangement uses TRBV7-9 and TRBJ1-5, with 9 bases identical to TRBD1. The sequence derives from a man between 65 and 79 years old with active or convalescent COVID-19. CDR3 nucleotides: TGTGCCAGCAGCCGACAGGGGGATAGCAATCAGCCCCAGCATTTT. Amino acids: CASSRQGDSNQPQHF.